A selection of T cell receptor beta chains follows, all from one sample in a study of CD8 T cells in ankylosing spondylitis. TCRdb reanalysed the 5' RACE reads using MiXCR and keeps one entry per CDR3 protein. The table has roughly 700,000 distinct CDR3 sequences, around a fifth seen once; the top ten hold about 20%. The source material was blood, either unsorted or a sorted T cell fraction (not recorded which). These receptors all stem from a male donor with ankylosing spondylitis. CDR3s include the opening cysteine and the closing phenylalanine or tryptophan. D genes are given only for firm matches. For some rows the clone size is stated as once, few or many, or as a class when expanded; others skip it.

CDR3: CASSALGETQYF
DNA: TGTGCCAGCAGTGCCCTGGGGGAGACCCAGTACTTC
V: TRBV9
J: TRBJ2-5
D: NA
size: NA

CDR3: CSAGRAGNTGELFF
DNA: TGCAGCGCTGGGCGGGCAGGGAACACCGGGGAGCTGTTTTTT
V: TRBV29-1
J: TRBJ2-2
D: NA
size: NA

CDR3: CSVGQGFYEQYF
DNA: TGCAGCGTGGGACAGGGGTTCTACGAGCAGTACTTC
V: TRBV29-1
J: TRBJ2-7
D: TRBD1
size: NA

CDR3: CSASRTAVTYEQYF
DNA: TGCAGTGCTTCCCGAACGGCGGTTACCTACGAGCAGTACTTC
V: TRBV20-1
J: TRBJ2-7
D: NA
size: once

CDR3: CASRQGPLQETQYF
DNA: TGCGCCAGCAGACAGGGACCTCTCCAAGAGACCCAGTACTTC
V: TRBV5-1
J: TRBJ2-5
D: NA
size: few

CDR3: CASSLWAQGADEKLFF
DNA: TGTGCCAGCAGTTTATGGGCACAGGGGGCAGATGAAAAACTGTTTTTT
V: TRBV28
J: TRBJ1-4
D: TRBD1
size: NA

CDR3: CASSLTSGDISYEQYF
DNA: TGCGCCAGCAGCCTGACTAGCGGGGACATCTCCTACGAGCAGTACTTC
V: TRBV4-1
J: TRBJ2-7
D: TRBD2
size: few

CDR3: CASSLGRGGSDTQYF
DNA: TGTGCCAGCAGCTTAGGCAGGGGTGGGTCAGATACGCAGTATTTT
V: TRBV7-8
J: TRBJ2-3
D: NA
size: many

CDR3: CASSLDTHPYEQYF
DNA: TGTGCCAGCAGCTTAGACACTCACCCCTACGAGCAGTACTTC
V: TRBV7-8
J: TRBJ2-7
D: NA
size: NA

CDR3: CAWSPPGEEETQYF
DNA: TGTGCCTGGAGTCCTCCTGGGGAAGAGGAGACCCAGTACTTC
V: TRBV30
J: TRBJ2-5
D: NA
size: few

CDR3: CASSTGQFYTF
DNA: TGTGCCAGCAGCACGGGGCAGTTCTACACCTTC
V: TRBV28
J: TRBJ1-2
D: NA
size: few